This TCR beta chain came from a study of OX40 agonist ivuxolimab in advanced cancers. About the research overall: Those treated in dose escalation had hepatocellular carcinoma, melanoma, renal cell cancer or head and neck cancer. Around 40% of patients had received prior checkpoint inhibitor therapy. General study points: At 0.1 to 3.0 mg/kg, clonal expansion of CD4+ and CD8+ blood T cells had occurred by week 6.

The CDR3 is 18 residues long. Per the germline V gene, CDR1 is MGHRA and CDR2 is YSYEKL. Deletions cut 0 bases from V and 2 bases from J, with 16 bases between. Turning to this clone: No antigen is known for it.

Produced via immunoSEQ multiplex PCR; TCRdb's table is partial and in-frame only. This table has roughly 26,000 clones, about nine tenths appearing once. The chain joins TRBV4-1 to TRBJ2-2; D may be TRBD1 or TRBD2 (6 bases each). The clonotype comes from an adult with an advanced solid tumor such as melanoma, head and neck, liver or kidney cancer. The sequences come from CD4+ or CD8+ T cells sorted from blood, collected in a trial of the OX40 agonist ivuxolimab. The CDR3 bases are TGCGCCAGCAGCCAAGAGGGGGCGGAGGGCTTCAACACCGGGGAGCTGTTTTTT. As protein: CASSQEGAEGFNTGELFF.